These T cell receptor beta chains were read from a single sample in a study of OX40 agonist ivuxolimab in advanced cancers. Data came from immunoSEQ multiplex PCR; TCRdb stores just in-frame clones and leaves some out. In the table there are tens of thousands of clones, over 80% of which are singletons. The material was CD4+ or CD8+ T cells sorted from blood, obtained in a trial of the OX40 agonist ivuxolimab. The receptors originated from an adult with an advanced solid tumor such as melanoma, head and neck, liver or kidney cancer. Both conserved end residues are part of each CDR3. D genes are given only for firm matches. A clone size is listed for some rows: how often the clone was seen (once, few, many), or a class if it is expanded.

j_call clone_size v_call d_call cdr3_nt cdr3_aa
TRBJ1-5 NA TRBV15 TRBD1 TGTGCCACCAGCAGCCGGGACAGGGGCAATCAGCCCCAGCATTTT CATSSRDRGNQPQHF
TRBJ1-3 NA TRBV5-1 NA TGCGCCAGCAGCTTAGGACAGATGGCGAGAAACACCATATATTTT CASSLGQMARNTIYF
TRBJ2-3 NA TRBV7-2 NA TGTGCCAGCAGCACCCAGCCAAGCGGCAGCACAGATACGCAGTATTTT CASSTQPSGSTDTQYF
TRBJ1-6 few TRBV4-1 NA TGCGCCAGCAGCCAACTCGACGGGATTGGTTCACCCCTCCACTTT CASSQLDGIGSPLHF
TRBJ2-4 NA TRBV5-8 NA TGTGCCAGCAGCTTGTATAGGACAGCCCGCAAAAACATTCAGTACTTC CASSLYRTARKNIQYF
TRBJ1-4 NA TRBV2 TRBD1 TGTGCCAGCAATAGACAGGGGGGGGTAGAAAAACTGTTTTTT CASNRQGGVEKLFF
TRBJ2-2 NA TRBV11-3 NA TGTGCCAGCAGCTTAGGAATGGTAAAGAACACCGGGGAGCTGTTTTTT CASSLGMVKNTGELFF
TRBJ2-5 NA TRBV28 NA TGTGCCAGCAGCTCAACGGGAGTGGAGACCCAGTACTTC CASSSTGVETQYF
TRBJ1-5 NA TRBV5-1 NA TGCGCCAGCAGCTTTGAGGGAGGGGGGGGACAGCCCCAGCATTTT CASSFEGGGGQPQHF
TRBJ1-2 NA TRBV10-2 NA TGCGCCAGCAGTGACCCCGGGGCTCATTATGGCTACACCTTC CASSDPGAHYGYTF
TRBJ2-1 NA TRBV11-3 TRBD2 TGTGCCAGCAGCTTAAGGGGGACTAGCGGGATCCCCAATGAGCAGTTCTTC CASSLRGTSGIPNEQFF
TRBJ2-3 NA TRBV6-5 TRBD1 TGTGCCAGCGGGCGACAGGGGGCTAATACGCAGTATTTT CASGRQGANTQYF
TRBJ2-5 NA TRBV28 NA TGTGCCAGCAGAAAGGACAGCCGGTTACTCGGGACCCAGTACTTC CASRKDSRLLGTQYF
TRBJ2-7 NA TRBV5-1 TRBD1 TGCGCCAGCCGGGACAGGGACTATACCTACGAGCAGTACTTC CASRDRDYTYEQYF
TRBJ2-3 NA TRBV18 TRBD2 TGTGCCAGCTCACACACTAGCGGGAGGGCGGCAGATACGCAGTATTTT CASSHTSGRAADTQYF
TRBJ2-1 NA TRBV5-5 NA TGTGCCAGCAGCTTGGCCGGGCAGTTGACTTTTGAGCAGTTCTTC CASSLAGQLTFEQFF
TRBJ1-1 medium-sized TRBV19 NA TGTGCCAGTAGTATAGGGGAGGGTTTCACTGAAGCTTTCTTT CASSIGEGFTEAFF
TRBJ1-6 NA TRBV6-5 NA TGTGCCAGCAGTTACAGATCCGGTTCACCCCTCCACTTT CASSYRSGSPLHF
TRBJ1-2 NA TRBV5-6 NA TGTGCCAGCAGAGGCCATGGCTACACCTTC CASRGHGYTF
TRBJ2-3 NA TRBV10-1 NA TGCGCCAGCAGTGAGAGTACCAACACAGATACGCAGTATTTT CASSESTNTDTQYF
TRBJ2-7 NA TRBV5-1 NA TGCGCCAGCAGCTTAGGAGTCAACTCCTACGAGCAGTACTTC CASSLGVNSYEQYF
TRBJ2-5 NA TRBV6-6 TRBD2 TGTGCCAGCAGTTCGGCCGGGACTACAGCCGAGACCCAGTACTTC CASSSAGTTAETQYF
TRBJ1-2 once TRBV5-3 NA TGTGCCAGCAGCCGTCCCCCCGACTATGGCTACACCTTC CASSRPPDYGYTF
TRBJ2-7 NA TRBV7-2 NA TGTGCCAGCAGCAGGCAGTATAAACACCCGTCCCCCTACGAGCAGTACTTC CASSRQYKHPSPYEQYF
TRBJ2-7 NA TRBV28 TRBD2 TGTGCCAGCAGTTTATTATCCCGGAAGCGGGACCACGAGCAGTACTTC CASSLLSRKRDHEQYF
TRBJ2-5 NA TRBV2 TRBD1 TGTGCCAGCCTACTACAGGGGAGTACACAAGAGACCCAGTACTTC CASLLQGSTQETQYF
TRBJ2-1 NA TRBV20-1 NA TGCAGTGCTACCCCCGAGGGTGAGCAGTTCTTC CSATPEGEQFF
TRBJ2-7 NA TRBV4-1 NA TGCGCCAGCAGCCAAGATAGGGGTACCTACGAGCAGTACTTC CASSQDRGTYEQYF
TRBJ2-7 once TRBV6-5 TRBD1 TGTGCCAGCAGTTACGACAGGGGTGTGTACGAGCAGTACTTC CASSYDRGVYEQYF
TRBJ2-5 few TRBV29-1 NA TGCAGCGTTGACAGGGTCCAGGAGACCCAGTACTTC CSVDRVQETQYF
TRBJ2-2 NA TRBV6-5 NA TGTGCCAGCAGTTCGGGGCTTCTTTCGTTGACCGGGGAGCTGTTTTTT CASSSGLLSLTGELFF
TRBJ2-2 NA TRBV11-1 NA TGTGCCAGCAGAAGGGTCGGAGGCACCGGGGAGCTGTTTTTT CASRRVGGTGELFF
TRBJ1-3 NA TRBV10-3 NA TGTGCCATCAGTGACCCCGGGAGCTCTGGAAACACCATATATTTT CAISDPGSSGNTIYF
TRBJ2-3 few TRBV19 TRBD1 TGTGCCAGTAGTATTAGGGGACAGGGCTCGGATACGCAGTATTTT CASSIRGQGSDTQYF
TRBJ2-2 NA TRBV5-1 NA TGCGCCAGCAGCTTGGGCAATGCGAACACCGGGGAGCTGTTTTTT CASSLGNANTGELFF
TRBJ1-2 NA TRBV7-9 NA TGTGCCAGCACGCTACCGGGACGGGGTGGCTATGGCTACACCTTC CASTLPGRGGYGYTF
TRBJ1-1 NA TRBV14 NA TGTGCCAGCAGCACTCTCACAGGGTACACTGAAGCTTTCTTT CASSTLTGYTEAFF